Presented here are 6 T cell receptor beta chains from one specimen sequenced in a study of T cells in Graves' hyperthyroidism and ophthalmopathy. Amplification targeted TCR beta CDR3 regions from RNA transcripts. HTBI primers were used for first-round RT-PCR of the TCR CDR3. MiXCR, run by TCRdb on the multiplex PCR reads, gives a single entry per CDR3 protein. Of hundreds of thousands of distinct CDR3 sequences listed, 12% to 15% were seen once; the top ten hold roughly 10%. The sequenced sample was blood. The source of these receptors is a woman between 18 and 30 years old with Graves' hyperthyroidism.

This clonotype was picked up a small number of times. The V call is TRBV28, the J call TRBJ1-4; D is possibly TRBD1 (5 bases). Trimming removed 6 bases from V and 6 bases from J, with 14 bases in between. CDR3 length: 14 amino acids. CDR1 is MDHEN, CDR2 SYDVKM, per germline. This CDR3 reads CASSSGTDYEKLFF. In DNA, the CDR3 is TGTGCCAGCAGCTCCGGGACGGATTATGAAAAACTGTTTTTT.

This clonotype was observed a handful of times. The CDR3 spells CASSQTGYTGELFF. For the CDR3, the DNA is TGTGCCAGTAGCCAAACAGGGTACACCGGGGAGCTGTTTTTT. V is TRBV19 and J is TRBJ2-2, with a possible D match to TRBD1 (6 bases). The germline V gene encodes CDR1 LNHDA and CDR2 SQIVND (reference sequence). Trimming took off 6 bases at V and 3 bases at J, with 11 bases between the two ends. The CDR3 length is 14 residues.

This chain joins TRBV6-1 and TRBJ1-1; D is possibly TRBD1 (6 bases). The V and J ends lost 3 bases and 3 bases respectively, with 11 bases between them. The CDR3 consists of 14 residues. Germline-derived CDR1 and CDR2 are MNHNS and SASEGT. The chain's CDR3 is CASSDRGPDTEAFF. The CDR3 nucleotides are TGTGCCAGCAGTGACAGGGGCCCGGACACTGAAGCTTTCTTT.

This clonotype was seen ten or more times. The chain links TRBV7-9 to TRBJ2-4, with TRBD2 identical over 12 bases. The CDR3 has 16 residues. Germline V gives CDR1 SEHNR, CDR2 FQNEAQ (reference sequence). V lost 5 bases, J lost 7 bases, and 9 bases stayed unmatched. Here the CDR3 DNA reads TGTGCCAGCAGCGCGCCTCTAGCGGGAGGGATGAACATTCAGTACTTC. Translated: CASSAPLAGGMNIQYF.

The chain couples TRBV6-2 or TRBV6-3 to TRBJ2-4, with 14 bases aligning to TRBD2. CDR1 and CDR2 from the germline V gene are MNHEY and SVGEGT. The CDR3 is 15 residues long. Trimming cost V 6 bases and J 10 bases; bases outside gene matches: 8. CDR3 amino acids: CASRAWGLAGEIQYF. The DNA for the CDR3 is TGTGCCAGCAGAGCGTGGGGACTAGCGGGAGAAATTCAGTACTTC.

This clonotype was counted between two and nine times. V and J are TRBV20-1 and TRBJ1-5; possible D gene TRBD1, 5 bases. The V end lost 0 bases, the J end lost 3 bases, and 9 bases lay between the germline ends. CDR1 is DFQATT, CDR2 SNEGSKA, per germline (reference sequence). The CDR3 totals 14 residues. In DNA form, the CDR3 reads TGCAGTGCTAGAGAATGGGGGAACAATCAGCCCCAGCATTTT. Translation gives CSAREWGNNQPQHF.